These 30 T cell receptor beta chains originate from one sample sequenced in a study of shared clonotypes between healthy human individuals. The repertoire was sequenced with immunoSEQ multiplex PCR; TCRdb's copy has only in-frame clones and lacks some. The table has 2.3 million or so clones, over 90% seen once. Source material: naive CD4+ T cells from PBMCs. Documented subset: CD45RA+ positively selected. The receptors were sampled from a man aged 18 to 29 in good health. Some clones in this sample may be carry-over from other donors' samples.

The J gene is TRBJ2-6, the V gene TRBV28, with 9 bases lining up with TRBD1. J was trimmed by 0 bases and V by 3 bases; bases with no gene match: 6. The CDR3 spans 18 residues. Germline V lookup: CDR1 MDHEN, CDR2 SYDVKM. The CDR3 sequence is CASSFRTGESSGANVLTF. CDR3 sequence (DNA): TGTGCCAGCAGTTTTAGGACAGGGGAATCCTCTGGGGCCAACGTCCTGACTTTC.

In its sample, this clone was seen once. Other DNA sequences of this sample code for an identical CDR3. The gene calls are TRBV9 and TRBJ2-3; 7 bases align to TRBD2. J gave up 0 bases and V 2 bases, and 3 bases lay outside the gene matches. This CDR3 spans 15 amino acids. Germline lookup yields CDR1 SGDLS and CDR2 YYNGEE. The CDR3 loop is CASSVVSGSTDTQYF. CDR3 bases: TGTGCCAGCAGCGTTGTTAGCGGGAGCACAGATACGCAGTATTTT.

This clone was seen a few times. The V and J genes are TRBV10-2 and TRBJ1-2, with D unresolved. Looked up from germline, CDR1 is WSHSY and CDR2 is SAAADI. The CDR3 has 14 residues. Trimming took 6 bases from V and 1 from J, leaving 12 bases between them. CDR3 sequence (DNA): TGCGCCAGCAGCGATGCGCAGCTTAACTATGGCTACACCTTC. It is translated as CASSDAQLNYGYTF.

V usage is TRBV5-1 and J usage is TRBJ2-2; 10 positions match TRBD1. With V trimmed by 4 bases and J by 4 bases, 7 bases remained unmatched. The CDR3 extends over 16 amino acids. Germline loops: CDR1 SGHRS, CDR2 YFSETQ. The CDR3, as DNA: TGCGCCAGCAGCCCTGGACAGGGGGTCAGCACCGGGGAGCTGTTTTTT. Translating gives CASSPGQGVSTGELFF.

The J gene is TRBJ2-1, the V gene TRBV6-5, with D possibly matching TRBD2 (6 bases). Trimming took 7 bases from V and 9 from J, leaving 16 bases between them. Germline V gene sequence: CDR1 MNHEY, CDR2 SVGAGI. The CDR3 length is 13 residues. CDR3 sequence: CASMGGSRAEQFF. The CDR3 DNA sequence: TGTGCCAGCATGGGAGGCAGTCGGGCTGAGCAGTTCTTC.

This clone was observed a handful of times. V usage is TRBV28 and J usage is TRBJ1-4; no reliable D call. Per the germline V gene, CDR1 is MDHEN and CDR2 is SYDVKM. Trimming took 6 bases from V and 11 from J, leaving 10 bases between them. The CDR3 loop spans 11 amino acids. The CDR3 sequence is CASRNLEKLFF. The DNA for the CDR3 is TGTGCCAGCAGAAACCTAGAGAAACTGTTTTTT.

Note on this clone: This specimen includes other DNA sequences encoding the same CDR3. V usage is TRBV28 and J usage is TRBJ2-7, with 8 bases aligning to TRBD2. With V trimmed by 4 bases and J by 2 bases, 7 bases remained unmatched. CDR1 and CDR2 from the germline V gene are MDHEN and SYDVKM. This CDR3 has 15 residues. The DNA of the CDR3 is TGTGCCAGCAGTTCGCCCGGACTAGCTCCCTACGAGCAGTACTTC. Amino acids: CASSSPGLAPYEQYF.

This chain links TRBV5-1 with TRBJ2-7, with D perhaps TRBD1 or TRBD2 (5 bases each). Germline values: CDR1 SGHRS, CDR2 YFSETQ. The V end was cut by 2 bases, the J end by 2 bases, with 11 bases between. The CDR3 sequence is 14 residues long. CDR3 amino acids: CASSLMGPTYEQYF. The CDR3 nucleotides are TGCGCCAGCAGCTTAATGGGACCCACCTACGAGCAGTACTTC.

This rearrangement joins TRBV10-1 to TRBJ2-7; D perhaps matches TRBD2 (6 bases). V was pared by 0 bases and J by 8 bases, with 11 bases between. Germline V gene data show CDR1 as WNHNN and CDR2 as SYGVQD (reference sequence). The CDR3 extends over 13 amino acids. CDR3 nucleotides: TGCGCCAGCAGTGAGTCGGTAGGGAGGCAGCAGTACTTC. Translation gives CASSESVGRQQYF.

On this clone itself: The junction and the germline gene differ at one end; a read error may be behind it. Other nucleotide sequences in the sample specify the same CDR3. The chain uses TRBV7-9 and TRBJ2-5, with 11 bases aligning to TRBD2. CDR1 and CDR2 (germline): SEHNR, FQNEAQ (reference sequence). The CDR3 spans 14 residues. CDR3 nucleotides: TGTGCCAGCAGTTTAGGACTAGCGGGAGAGACCCAGTACTTC. It codes for CASSLGLAGETQYF.

V usage is TRBV19 and J usage is TRBJ1-1; TRBD1 might be the D (6 bases). Trimming took off 7 bases at V and 0 bases at J, with 12 bases between the two ends. Germline V gene sequence: CDR1 LNHDA, CDR2 SQIVND (reference sequence). This CDR3 spans 14 amino acids. The CDR3 loop is CASKGQGLNTEAFF. In DNA, the CDR3 is TGTGCCAGTAAGGGACAAGGGCTGAACACTGAAGCTTTCTTT.

The chain recombines TRBV19 with TRBJ2-3; possible D gene TRBD1, 5 bases. CDR3 size: 14 residues. In germline, CDR1 is LNHDA, CDR2 SQIVND (reference sequence). With 8 bases removed from V and 6 bases from J, the gap between germline ends came to 18 bases. CDR3 nucleotide sequence: TGTGCCAGTGCCCGTTGGGTCGCAGGGGATACGCAGTATTTT. Its protein product is CASARWVAGDTQYF. The variable domain in full, with the rest retrieved from reference TRBV19 and TRBJ2-3, is DGGITQSPKYLFRKEGQNVTLSCEQNLNHDAMYWYRQDPGQGLRLIYYSQIVNDFQKGDIAEGYSVSREKKESFPLTVTSAQKNPTAFYLCASARWVAGDTQYFGPGTRLTVL.

The rearrangement links TRBV5-4 to TRBJ1-2; tentative D call: TRBD1 (5 bases). Germline V CDR1 and CDR2: SGHNT, YYREEE (reference sequence). The germline V and J ends were trimmed by 2 bases and 2 bases, with 7 bases remaining between them. The CDR3 runs 13 residues. The DNA of the CDR3 is TGTGCCAGCAGCTTTCGGGGCAACTATGGCTACACCTTC. Translating it yields CASSFRGNYGYTF.

The genes are TRBV10-3 and TRBJ1-5, with D possibly TRBD1 on 6 matching bases. Trimming pared 4 bases from V and 5 bases from J, leaving 12 bases between. The V gene's germline CDR1 is ENHRY and CDR2 SYGVKD. The CDR3 covers 14 residues. This CDR3 is CAISASDSHQPQHF. CDR3 in DNA: TGTGCCATCAGTGCCTCGGACAGCCATCAGCCCCAGCATTTT.

Of note for this clone: Sequence at one end of the junction differs from germline and may be a read error. The chain joins TRBV7-8 to TRBJ1-4; TRBD1 aligns across 7 bases. The CDR3 covers 18 residues. Germline CDR1 is SGHVS and CDR2 is FQNEAQ. The CDR3 DNA is TGTGCCAGCAGCTTCGACAGGGCCCGCGCCAAAGCTAAAGAAAAACTGTTTTTT. It is translated as CASSFDRARAKAKEKLFF.

The chain combines TRBV5-1 with TRBJ1-5; D remains unclear. V was clipped by 3 bases and J by 2 bases, with 12 bases between them. Germline CDR1 is SGHRS and CDR2 is YFSETQ. This CDR3 is 15 amino acids long. This CDR3 reads CASSSGGPGNQPQHF. The CDR3 DNA is TGCGCCAGCAGCTCCGGCGGGCCGGGCAATCAGCCCCAGCATTTT.

The rearrangement links TRBV27 to TRBJ2-7; the match to TRBD1 covers 12 bases. The ends lost 6 bases at V and 13 bases at J; junction bases unmatched: 16. Germline assignment: CDR1 MNHEY and CDR2 SMNVEV (reference sequence). The CDR3 length is 15 residues. DNA for the CDR3: TGTGCCAGCAGAGAACCGGGACAGGGGGCTGGGTTTGACTACTTC. This translates into CASREPGQGAGFDYF.

J is TRBJ2-1 and V is TRBV15; no firm D call. Trimming removed 8 bases from V and 5 bases from J, with 10 bases in between. The CDR3 contains 12 residues. Germline values: CDR1 LNHNV, CDR2 YYDKDF (reference sequence). The CDR3 DNA reads TGTGCCACCCGGCATATCAACAATGAGCAGTTCTTC. Its protein product is CATRHINNEQFF.

The chain employs TRBV5-1 and TRBJ2-7, with 9 bases identical to TRBD1. Germline CDR1 reads SGHRS; CDR2 reads YFSETQ. There are 14 residues in the CDR3. V gave up 7 bases and J gave up 2 bases; unmatched junction bases: 7. The CDR3 here is CASAAQGATYEQYF. The CDR3 nucleotides are TGCGCCAGCGCAGCACAGGGGGCTACCTACGAGCAGTACTTC.

This chain connects TRBV6-6 to TRBJ2-3, with D possibly TRBD1 on 5 matching bases. V was clipped by 2 bases and J by 3 bases, with 12 bases between them. Per germline, CDR1 MNHNY and CDR2 SVGAGI (reference sequence). This CDR3 contains 15 residues. CDR3 nucleotide sequence: TGTGCCAGCAGTTACCACCAGGGCTGGACAGATACGCAGTATTTT. Translation gives CASSYHQGWTDTQYF.

The chain has TRBV9 and TRBJ2-1; no clear D gene. Germline CDR1 is SGDLS and CDR2 is YYNGEE. CDR3 length equals 16 residues. Trimming took 4 bases from V and 6 from J, leaving 20 bases between them. The CDR3: CASSLLVGQPGNEQFF. CDR3 nucleotide sequence: TGTGCCAGCAGCCTCCTAGTAGGGCAGCCTGGCAATGAGCAGTTCTTC.

This sequence joins TRBV28 and TRBJ1-3; 8 nucleotides line up with TRBD1. CDR3 length equals 15 residues. Per germline, CDR1 MDHEN and CDR2 SYDVKM. J was trimmed by 2 bases and V by 3 bases; bases with no gene match: 3. DNA of the CDR3: TGTGCCAGCAGTTTCTCAGGGGGCGCTGGAAACACCATATATTTT. Protein product: CASSFSGGAGNTIYF.

This clone was seen more than once but under ten times. The chain joins TRBV11-2 to TRBJ2-7; D possibly corresponds to TRBD2 (5 bases). The ends were cut back, 5 bases at V and 1 base at J, with 9 bases in the middle. Germline V gene sequence: CDR1 SGHAT, CDR2 FQNNGV. The CDR3 length is 13 residues. The CDR3 sequence is CASSPQRSYEQYF. CDR3 DNA sequence: TGTGCCAGCAGCCCCCAGCGGTCCTACGAGCAGTACTTC.

The chain combines TRBV6-6 with TRBJ2-7; the D is unclear. V was clipped by 0 bases and J by 3 bases, with 9 bases between them. The CDR3 totals 14 residues. Germline V gene data show CDR1 as MNHNY and CDR2 as SVGAGI (reference sequence). The CDR3 DNA reads as TGTGCCAGCAGTTACTCTGCTACAAACTACGAGCAGTACTTC. This codes for CASSYSATNYEQYF.

The CDR3 region has the DNA TGTGCCAGCAGCTTTCTAGCGGGAGTCGAGCAGTACTTC. This translates into CASSFLAGVEQYF. The chain carries TRBV11-2 and TRBJ2-7; 10 nucleotides align to TRBD2. Germline assignment: CDR1 SGHAT and CDR2 FQNNGV. The CDR3 runs to 13 residues. The J segment lost 6 bases and the V segment lost 3 bases, leaving 2 bases of the junction unmatched.

This chain connects TRBV29-1 to TRBJ1-2; the D gene is possibly TRBD1 (5 bases). CDR1 is SQVTM and CDR2 is ANQGSEA in the germline V gene. This CDR3 is built from 11 residues. Trimming cost V 4 bases and J 6 bases, with 9 bases left between them. CDR3 bases: TGCAGCGTTGGGACACAGCATGGCTACACCTTC. It codes for CSVGTQHGYTF.

The rearrangement uses TRBV15 and TRBJ2-4, with D perhaps TRBD1 (5 bases). V lost 8 bases and J lost 6, with 14 bases in between. CDR3 length: 13 amino acids. Germline CDR1 LNHNV, CDR2 YYDKDF (reference sequence). CDR3 nucleotides: TGTGCCACCCACCGGACATCCACAAACATTCAGTACTTC. Protein sequence: CATHRTSTNIQYF.

V gene TRBV6-1 combines with J gene TRBJ2-7; 9 nucleotides align to TRBD2. V lost 3 bases to trimming and J lost 4 bases; unmatched junction nucleotides: 7. Germline loops: CDR1 MNHNS, CDR2 SASEGT. The CDR3 runs 15 residues. Here the CDR3 DNA reads TGTGCCAGCAGTGATAATAGCGGGAGTTGGTACGAGCAGTACTTC. It specifies CASSDNSGSWYEQYF.

J is TRBJ2-4 and V is TRBV14; D unclear. CDR3 length: 14 amino acids. From germline, CDR1 is SGHDN and CDR2 FVKESK. V lost 2 bases and J 0 bases, leaving 5 bases between the germline ends. CDR3 loop: CASSQQIAKNIQYF. In DNA form, the CDR3 reads TGTGCCAGCAGCCAACAGATAGCCAAAAACATTCAGTACTTC.

V is TRBV19 and J is TRBJ1-5; possible D gene TRBD1, 6 bases. The V and J ends lost 9 bases and 7 bases respectively, with 19 bases between them. The CDR3 is made up of 14 amino acids. Germline CDR1 is LNHDA and CDR2 is SQIVND (reference sequence). The CDR3 coding sequence is TGTGCCAGCCGGGGCCCAGGGGCCCAACAGCCCCAGCATTTT. This translates into CASRGPGAQQPQHF.